Below, 5 T cell receptor beta chains from the same sample are listed, as sequenced in a study of T cells expressing NK-cell markers. TCRdb re-called the 5' RACE reads; every CDR3 protein appears as one record, without DNA. In total, the table holds hundreds of thousands of distinct CDR3 sequences. Sequencing input: blood T cells: a sorted CD56 or NKG2C T cell subset, CD4+ or CD8+ T cells, or bulk PBMC T cells (not recorded which). All receptors come from a woman between 18 and 70 years old in good health.

V gene TRBV7-2 combines with J gene TRBJ2-6; TCRdb selects TRBD2, and the lack of DNA leaves this call unchecked. The CDR3 loop spans 18 amino acids. CDR1 and CDR2 (germline): SGHTA, FQGNSA. The CDR3 is CASSLGQGPYSGANVLTF.

CDR3 loop: CASSQDLISAVLDLETYEQYF. The chain couples TRBV3-1 to TRBJ2-7; the TCRdb call, TRBD2, lacks DNA for checking. Germline V lookup: CDR1 LGHDT, CDR2 YNNKEL (reference sequence). CDR3 size: 21 residues.

J is TRBJ2-4 and V is TRBV7-6; there is no DNA to check the TCRdb D call of TRBD1. CDR1 SGHVS and CDR2 FNYEAQ come from the germline V gene. The CDR3 covers 17 residues. CDR3 residues: CASSLNLANSPGSIQYF.

J is TRBJ1-1 and V is TRBV20-1; TCRdb's assignment of TRBD1 cannot be checked, as there is no DNA. The germline gives CDR1 DFQATT, CDR2 SNEGSKA (reference sequence). The CDR3 has 14 residues. The CDR3: CSARGQGHGTEAFF.

V is TRBV20-1 and J is TRBJ2-2; without DNA, the TCRdb call of TRBD1 cannot be checked. Germline CDR1 and CDR2: DFQATT and SNEGSKA (reference sequence). CDR3 length equals 14 residues. CDR3 sequence reads: CSATVSGGTGELFF.